Presented here are 29 T cell receptor beta chains from one specimen sequenced in a study of blood T cells in healthy people across ages (dated by TCRdb to about 2015). Library prep was done by 5' RACE. The reads were generated on an Illumina HiSeq 2500. A second PCR of 7 to 11 cycles was performed with a sample-barcoded 5' primer and a J-beta primer mix. TCRdb took the public reads, trimmed them with fastp at Q25, ran MiXCR for clone calling and kept in-frame beta chains. Each entry merges the rows of one CDR3 protein and shows their most common DNA and genes. A total of about 1,500,000 distinct CDR3 sequences appear in this sample, over 25% of them only once. Roughly 8% of the sample lies in the top ten. Sequencing was performed on blood. These receptor sequences come from a woman younger than 45 in good health.

The V gene is TRBV29-1, the J gene TRBJ2-1, with D perhaps matching TRBD1 (5 bases). The V end was cut by 0 bases, the J end by 6 bases, with 15 bases between. The CDR3 consists of 15 residues. Per the germline V gene, CDR1 is SQVTM and CDR2 is ANQGSEA. The DNA for the CDR3 is TGCAGCGTTGAAGAACGGTACTCTCAGGGCAATGAGCAGTTCTTC. This sequence encodes CSVEERYSQGNEQFF.

As regards this clonotype: Since a much larger clone is just one base distant, this may be a read error. The CDR3 DNA reads TGCGCCAGCAGCGGATCGGACACGGTTAACTATGGCTACACCTTC. It is translated as CASSGSDTVNYGYTF. The gene calls are TRBV5-1 and TRBJ1-2; possible D gene TRBD1, 5 bases. The CDR3 loop spans 15 amino acids. Trimming removed 4 bases at V and 1 base at J, with 14 bases between. Germline V lookup: CDR1 SGHRS, CDR2 YFSETQ.

This chain joins TRBV5-1 and TRBJ2-2, with D perhaps TRBD2 (5 bases). Germline CDR1 SGHRS, CDR2 YFSETQ. The CDR3 length is 16 residues. The germline V and J ends were trimmed by 5 bases and 4 bases, with 18 bases remaining between them. CDR3 in DNA: TGCGCCAGCAGTGCGAGCGGAGCGGCCTCCACCGGGGAGCTGTTTTTT. Translating it yields CASSASGAASTGELFF.

A remark on this clonotype: At one end the junction does not follow the germline gene, possibly because of a read error. The chain couples TRBV5-1 to TRBJ1-1; D possibly corresponds to TRBD1 (5 bases). This CDR3 comprises 15 residues. Germline V gives CDR1 SGHRS, CDR2 YFSETQ. The CDR3 spells CASNLGGAENTEAFF. The CDR3 DNA sequence: TGCGCCAGCAACTTGGGTGGGGCGGAGAACACTGAAGCTTTCTTT.

This clonotype occurred many times. The chain carries TRBV20-1 and TRBJ2-5, with 10 positions matching TRBD2. The CDR3 is made up of 16 amino acids. Per the germline V gene, CDR1 is DFQATT and CDR2 is SNEGSKA (reference sequence). The V and J ends lost 0 bases and 5 bases, in that order; junction bases with no gene match: 9. CDR3 coding DNA: TGCAGTGCTAGAGATCTTACTAGCGGGGTACTTGAGACCCAGTACTTC. This gives the protein CSARDLTSGVLETQYF.

The chain employs TRBV5-1 and TRBJ1-6, with D unclear. V was cut by 0 bases and J by 8 bases, with 9 bases left in between. Germline V gives CDR1 SGHRS, CDR2 YFSETQ. The CDR3 is 14 amino acids. DNA for the CDR3: TGCGCCAGCAGCTTGGAGGACCCACATTCACCCCTCCACTTT. This codes for CASSLEDPHSPLHF. The full variable domain, completed using reference TRBV5-1 and TRBJ1-6, is KAGVTQTPRYLIKTRGQQVTLSCSPISGHRSVSWYQQTPGQGLQFLFEYFSETQRNKGNFPGRFSGRQFSNSRSEMNVSTLELGDSALYLCASSLEDPHSPLHFGNGTRLTVT.

This clonotype was found a few times. The V and J genes are TRBV6-5 and TRBJ1-2; 7 bases are shared with TRBD1. The CDR3 length is 15 residues. The V and J ends lost 2 bases and 2 bases, in that order; junction bases with no gene match: 5. Germline loops: CDR1 MNHEY, CDR2 SVGAGI. CDR3 sequence: CASSYGEGGNYGYTF. In nucleotides, the CDR3 is TGTGCCAGCAGTTACGGGGAAGGGGGCAACTATGGCTACACCTTC.

V and J are TRBV7-7 and TRBJ1-5; possible D gene TRBD1, 6 bases. The V end was cut by 1 base, the J end by 4 bases, with 11 bases between. The CDR3 is 15 residues long. From germline, CDR1 is SSHAT and CDR2 FNYEAQ (reference sequence). As DNA, the CDR3 is TGTGCCAGCAGCTTAGAGAGCCAGGGGAATCAGCCCCAGCATTTT. Encoded protein: CASSLESQGNQPQHF. The variable domain in full, completed from reference TRBV7-7 and TRBJ1-5, reads GAGVSQSPRYKVTKRGQDVTLRCDPISSHATLYWYQQALGQGPEFLTYFNYEAQPDKSGLPSDRFSAERPEGSISTLTIQRTEQRDSAMYRCASSLESQGNQPQHFGDGTRLSIL.

This clonotype was counted once. J is TRBJ2-1 and V is TRBV18; 7 bases align to TRBD1. V dropped 2 bases and J dropped 4; count of bases not matched to a gene: 5. The CDR3 sequence is 15 residues long. From germline, CDR1 is KGHSH and CDR2 LQKENI. The CDR3 loop is CASSPDRAPYNEQFF. The CDR3 DNA sequence: TGTGCCAGCTCACCAGACAGGGCCCCATACAATGAGCAGTTCTTC.

This clonotype occurred a few times. The chain joins TRBV20-1 to TRBJ2-4; D may match TRBD1 or TRBD2 (5 bases each). This CDR3 region has 13 residues. Trimming took 6 bases from V and 8 from J, leaving 17 bases between them. Looked up from germline, CDR1 is DFQATT and CDR2 is SNEGSKA (reference sequence). CDR3 protein: CSATRDPGDIQYF. CDR3 coding DNA: TGCAGTGCCACCCGGGACCCCGGGGACATTCAGTACTTC.

This chain uses TRBV2 with TRBJ1-4, with 7 bases lining up with TRBD1. Germline V CDR1 and CDR2: SNHLY, FYNNEI. V gave up 3 bases and J gave up 8 bases; unmatched junction bases: 6. The CDR3 contains 14 residues. CDR3 DNA: TGTGCCAGCAGTGACACAGGGGAGAGCGAAAAACTGTTTTTT. Residues: CASSDTGESEKLFF.

The CDR3 nucleotides read TGTGCCACCAGCAGAGGGGCCGGGACGGGGATGGGCTACACCTTC. This encodes CATSRGAGTGMGYTF. The chain couples TRBV15 to TRBJ1-2, with a tentative D call TRBD1 (5 bases). CDR1 and CDR2 (germline): LNHNV, YYDKDF (reference sequence). Trimming took off 1 base at V and 8 bases at J, with 17 bases between the two ends. CDR3 size: 15 residues.

A remark on this clonotype: A much more abundant neighbour one base away suggests this may be a read error. The chain is built from TRBV5-6 and TRBJ1-2, with 9 bases aligning to TRBD1. The junction had 13 bases not matched to a gene; V was cut back by 5 bases and J by 5 bases. CDR1 is SGHDT and CDR2 is YYEEEE in the germline V gene. The CDR3 length is 16 residues. The CDR3 region is CASRETTGGLGYGYTF. Written as DNA, the CDR3 is TGTGCCAGCAGGGAGACAACAGGGGGCTTAGGTTATGGCTACACCTTC.

The chain is built from TRBV20-1 and TRBJ2-7; 10 bases match TRBD2. CDR3 length: 13 residues. Germline V CDR1 and CDR2: DFQATT, SNEGSKA (reference sequence). With V trimmed by 6 bases and J by 5 bases, 7 bases remained unmatched. This CDR3 reads CSAGVGTSDEQYF. DNA of the CDR3: TGCAGTGCCGGAGTGGGGACTAGCGACGAGCAGTACTTC.

This clonotype was seen a handful of times. The gene calls are TRBV7-2 and TRBJ2-1, with D possibly being TRBD2 (6 bases). The J call could be wrong; TRBJ2-7 is a better fit for the DNA end. The CDR3 consists of 15 residues. Germline CDR1 is SGHTA and CDR2 is FQGNSA. As DNA, the CDR3 is TGTGCCAGCAGCTTATTCCGGGAGACCTACAATGAGCAGTACTTC. Translating it yields CASSLFRETYNEQYF.

The chain uses TRBV5-1 and TRBJ1-1; D not certain. This CDR3 comprises 15 residues. V was pared by 0 bases and J by 1 base, with 10 bases between. Germline values: CDR1 SGHRS, CDR2 YFSETQ. The CDR3, as DNA: TGCGCCAGCAGCTTGGAGGGCAGTTCGAACACTGAAGCTTTCTTT. Translated: CASSLEGSSNTEAFF.

This clonotype turned up a few times. One junction end does not reproduce the germline sequence, and a read error may be involved. This chain connects TRBV29-1 to TRBJ2-3; D gene uncertain. The germline V gene has CDR1 SQVTM and CDR2 ANQGSEA. This CDR3 has 11 amino acids. CDR3 protein: CSVESTDAQYF. The CDR3 DNA is TGCAGCGTTGAAAGCACAGATGCGCAGTATTTT.

This clonotype was observed a few times. The genes are TRBV7-2 and TRBJ2-1; 7 bases match TRBD2. In germline, CDR1 is SGHTA, CDR2 FQGNSA. The CDR3 sequence is 16 residues long. J gave up 7 bases and V 3 bases, and 12 bases lay outside the gene matches. Written as DNA, the CDR3 is TGTGCCAGCAGCTTGTATGCGGGACTAACACGTAATGAGCAGTTCTTC. Protein product: CASSLYAGLTRNEQFF.

This rearrangement joins TRBV29-1 to TRBJ1-1; D possibly corresponds to TRBD1 (5 bases). The V gene lost 6 bases and the J gene lost 10 bases, with 15 bases spanning the gap. The CDR3 length is 11 residues. The germline CDR1 and CDR2 sequences are SQVTM and ANQGSEA. CDR3 DNA: TGCAGCGTCGTGCCCCGGGGGGTAGCTTTCTTT. It specifies CSVVPRGVAFF. Filled out from reference TRBV29-1 and TRBJ1-1, the complete variable domain reads SAVISQKPSRDICQRGTSLTIQCQVDSQVTMMFWYRQQPGQSLTLIATANQGSEATYESGFVIDKFPISRPNLTFSTLTVSNMSPEDSSIYLCSVVPRGVAFFGQGTRLTVV.

The rearrangement links TRBV5-1 to TRBJ2-2; D gene unclear. The V end lost 5 bases, the J end lost 1 base, and 3 bases lay between the germline ends. CDR1 and CDR2 (germline): SGHRS, YFSETQ. The CDR3 spans 12 residues. CDR3 bases: TGCGCCAGCAGGGTGAACACCGGGGAGCTGTTTTTT. Protein product: CASRVNTGELFF. Drawing the rest from reference TRBV5-1 and TRBJ2-2, the complete variable domain is KAGVTQTPRYLIKTRGQQVTLSCSPISGHRSVSWYQQTPGQGLQFLFEYFSETQRNKGNFPGRFSGRQFSNSRSEMNVSTLELGDSALYLCASRVNTGELFFGEGSRLTVL.

The chain joins TRBV12-3 or TRBV12-4 to TRBJ2-1, with 10 nucleotides matching TRBD2. The ends lost 6 bases at V and 8 bases at J; junction bases unmatched: 4. This CDR3 has 13 residues. This chain's CDR3 is CASRASGGYEQFF. CDR3 bases: TGTGCCAGCAGGGCTAGCGGGGGATATGAGCAGTTCTTC.

This clonotype was counted once. With a much larger clone just one base away, this may be a read error. In DNA, the CDR3 is TGTGCCAGCGGGAGGCAGAATGAGCAGTACTTC. Translating it yields CASGRQNEQYF. The chain is built from TRBV6-2 or TRBV6-3 and TRBJ2-5; TRBD2 might be the D (6 bases). CDR3 length: 11 residues. Trimming took off 8 bases at V and 11 bases at J, with 15 bases between the two ends. CDR1 is MNHEY, CDR2 SVGEGT, per germline.

The chain links TRBV18 to TRBJ2-7; 7 nucleotides agree with TRBD1. The V and J ends lost 5 bases and 2 bases, in that order; junction bases with no gene match: 9. CDR1 and CDR2 (germline): KGHSH, LQKENI. The CDR3 is made up of 15 amino acids. CDR3 loop: CASSSSRDSTYEQYF. CDR3 nucleotide sequence: TGTGCCAGCTCATCCTCTCGGGACAGCACCTACGAGCAGTACTTC.

The rearrangement joins TRBV18 to TRBJ1-1; D remains unclear. The CDR3 contains 15 residues. The germline V gene has CDR1 KGHSH and CDR2 LQKENI. Trimming shortened V by 4 bases and J by 2 bases, and 14 bases separated the two germline ends. The CDR3 coding sequence is TGTGCCAGCTCACGAACGACCGGGCCTAACACTGAAGCTTTCTTT. Amino acid sequence: CASSRTTGPNTEAFF.

This clonotype was seen more than once but under ten times. V is TRBV28 and J is TRBJ2-7; 7 bases line up with TRBD1. V lost 8 bases and J lost 0; bases outside the gene matches: 13. Looked up from germline, CDR1 is MDHEN and CDR2 is SYDVKM. The CDR3 extends over 16 amino acids. CDR3 DNA sequence: TGTGCCAGCCCTCCCTTAGACAGGGCCTGCTCCTACGAGCAGTACTTC. Translating it yields CASPPLDRACSYEQYF.

This clonotype appeared a few times. The rearrangement joins TRBV18 to TRBJ1-3, with no clear D. V lost 4 bases and J 1 base, leaving 14 bases between the germline ends. CDR1 is KGHSH and CDR2 is LQKENI in the germline V gene. CDR3 size: 16 residues. The CDR3 loop reads CASSRIGELSGNTIYF. In DNA form, the CDR3 reads TGTGCCAGCTCACGGATCGGGGAGTTATCTGGAAACACCATATATTTT.

This clonotype was picked up a small number of times. V usage is TRBV30 and J usage is TRBJ2-4; D is uncertain. Near its end, the DNA agrees better with TRBJ2-7, so the J call may be wrong. The CDR3 has 12 residues. Looked up from germline, CDR1 is GTSNPN and CDR2 is SVGIG (reference sequence). CDR3: CAWSLVKGEQYF. The CDR3 DNA reads as TGTGCCTGGAGTCTCGTCAAGGGCGAGCAGTACTTC.

The J gene is TRBJ2-2, the V gene TRBV5-1; TRBD1 matches at 9 bases. The CDR3 contains 19 residues. The germline CDR1 and CDR2 sequences are SGHRS and YFSETQ. V dropped 5 bases and J dropped 4; count of bases not matched to a gene: 18. The CDR3 nucleotides read TGCGCCAGCAGGTACTTGGAGTTTCGGGACAGGGCTCCCACCGGGGAGCTGTTTTTT. This sequence encodes CASRYLEFRDRAPTGELFF.

This clonotype was counted many times. The chain has TRBV6-6 and TRBJ2-6; 12 bases agree with TRBD1. The J segment lost 1 base and the V segment lost 5 bases, leaving 3 bases of the junction unmatched. From germline, CDR1 is MNHNY and CDR2 SVGAGI (reference sequence). This CDR3 comprises 17 residues. CDR3 coding DNA: TGTGCCAGCAGTCCGGGACAGGGGGCGTCTGGGGCCAACGTCCTGACTTTC. This codes for CASSPGQGASGANVLTF.